The 6 T cell receptor beta chains reported below all come from one sample, sequenced in a study of blood T cell repertoires in COVID-19. The data were produced by immunoSEQ multiplex PCR, yet TCRdb's version contains in-frame clones alone and is incomplete. The sample shows 40,000 to 55,000 clones, 84% of them seen only once. Sequenced: peripheral blood. The receptors come from a man aged 45-65 years with acute or convalescent COVID-19.

This clone came up a few times. This chain joins TRBV11-1 and TRBJ1-1; D may be TRBD1 (5 bases). Germline V gene sequence: CDR1 SGHAT, CDR2 FQDESV (reference sequence). Between the trimmed V and J ends, which lost 1 base and 5 bases, there was a span of 8 bases. The CDR3 contains 13 residues. CDR3 nucleotide sequence: TGTGCCAGCAGCTTAGGAAGGGGAACTGAAGCTTTCTTT. Its translation is CASSLGRGTEAFF.

This clone was recorded once. The J gene is TRBJ1-6, the V gene TRBV5-8, with D unresolved. This CDR3 spans 15 amino acids. V gave up 2 bases and J gave up 0 bases, with 6 bases separating them. The germline gives CDR1 SGHTS, CDR2 YDEGEE. CDR3: CASSFWSSYNSPLHF. CDR3 bases: TGTGCCAGCAGCTTCTGGAGCTCCTATAATTCACCCCTCCACTTT.

The V gene is TRBV12-3 or TRBV12-4, the J gene TRBJ2-5; weak D call: TRBD1 (5 bases). V lost 6 bases and J 4 bases, leaving 12 bases between the germline ends. The CDR3 totals 13 residues. The CDR3 here is CASRSGFSETQYF. DNA of the CDR3: TGTGCCAGCAGGTCAGGGTTCTCAGAGACCCAGTACTTC.

The chain is built from TRBV11-3 and TRBJ2-7; 7 nucleotides match TRBD2. The CDR3 spans 14 residues. In germline, CDR1 is SGHNT, CDR2 YENEEA. V lost 3 bases to trimming and J lost 5 bases; unmatched junction nucleotides: 7. Written as DNA, the CDR3 is TGTGCCAGCAGCTTTGGCGGGAGCATTGACGAGCAGTACTTC. This sequence encodes CASSFGGSIDEQYF.

This clone has just a few counts. This chain joins TRBV30 and TRBJ2-3; maybe TRBD2 (7 bases). V was clipped by 8 bases and J by 6 bases, with 24 bases between them. The CDR3 runs to 15 residues. Germline-derived CDR1 and CDR2 are GTSNPN and SVGIG (reference sequence). The CDR3 coding sequence is TGTGCCGGGCAGGGGAGGGGGGCGACCTCCGATACGCAGTATTTT. Amino acid sequence: CAGQGRGATSDTQYF.

The gene calls are TRBV12-3 or TRBV12-4 and TRBJ2-3; perhaps TRBD2 as D (6 bases). The CDR3 totals 13 residues. V dropped 4 bases and J dropped 6 bases, with 11 bases sitting between them. The CDR3 is CASSSTSLDTQYF. The CDR3 DNA sequence: TGTGCCAGCAGTTCGACTAGTCTCGATACGCAGTATTTT.